One sample yielded the 2 T cell receptor beta chains listed below, sequenced in a study of blood T cell repertoires in COVID-19. Clones were sequenced by immunoSEQ multiplex PCR, and TCRdb holds only the in-frame ones, with some missing. Found here are approximately 120,000 clones, about 80% of them singletons; the top ten hold 3.8%. Sequences were obtained from peripheral blood. All receptors come from a woman aged 45-65 years with acute or convalescent COVID-19.

This chain connects TRBV6-6 to TRBJ2-2, with 8 bases lining up with TRBD1. V shed 5 bases, J shed 1 base, and the junction held 6 bases outside the gene matches. CDR1 and CDR2 (germline): MNHNY, SVGAGI (reference sequence). This CDR3 has 16 amino acids. The CDR3 coding sequence is TGTGCCAGCAGTCGGGCCGGGACAGGGAACACCGGGGAGCTGTTTTTT. This sequence encodes CASSRAGTGNTGELFF.

The chain couples TRBV7-8 to TRBJ2-1; 8 nucleotides line up with TRBD1. Germline CDR1 is SGHVS and CDR2 is FQNEAQ. This CDR3 is 16 amino acids long. The V gene end was trimmed by 0 bases and the J gene end by 8 bases; junction bases not matched to a gene: 9. CDR3 sequence: CASSLAFWDRRDEQFF. The CDR3 bases are TGTGCCAGCAGCTTAGCTTTTTGGGACAGGAGGGATGAGCAGTTCTTC.